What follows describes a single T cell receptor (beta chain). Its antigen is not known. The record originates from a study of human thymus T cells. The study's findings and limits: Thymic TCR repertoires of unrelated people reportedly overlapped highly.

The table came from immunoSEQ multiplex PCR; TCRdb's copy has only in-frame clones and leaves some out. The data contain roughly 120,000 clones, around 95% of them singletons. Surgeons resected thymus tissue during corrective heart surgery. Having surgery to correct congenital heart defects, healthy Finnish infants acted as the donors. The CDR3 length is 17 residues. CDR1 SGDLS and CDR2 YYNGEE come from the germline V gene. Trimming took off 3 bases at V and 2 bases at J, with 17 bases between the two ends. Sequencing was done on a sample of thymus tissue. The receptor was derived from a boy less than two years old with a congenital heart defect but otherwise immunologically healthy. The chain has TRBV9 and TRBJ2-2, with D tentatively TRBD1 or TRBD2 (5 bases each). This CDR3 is CASSEPFGTENTGELFF. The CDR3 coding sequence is TGTGCCAGCAGCGAACCCTTCGGGACGGAAAACACCGGGGAGCTGTTTTTT.